This T cell receptor (beta chain) comes out of a study of cytomegalovirus exposure and HLA in healthy donors. Study background: Earlier results showed 117 million unique TCR beta sequences derived from 150 million to 200 million T cells. Study-wide results and caveats: Across donors, presence/absence analyses took sequencing depth to be roughly uniform. A few CMV-associated chains proved CMV antigen-specific in vitro. By HLA locus, TCR association rates varied in a later analysis, with DRB1 showing the most and HLA-C the fewest.

The CDR3 is made up of 15 amino acids. Losses at the gene ends were 5 bases for V and 1 base for J; bases not matched to a gene: 4. CDR1 is SEHNR and CDR2 is FQNEAQ in the germline V gene (reference sequence). About this clone: Its antigen is not identified.

PCR used 60 Vbeta primers and 13 Jbeta primers. Measured with immunoSEQ multiplex PCR; TCRdb has only the in-frame clones, and not every one. The table lists under 150,000 clones, roughly 79% of them singletons. This sequence was found in a woman aged 40 to 55 in good health and CMV-seronegative. The sample taken for sequencing was PBMCs. The gene calls are TRBV7-9 and TRBJ1-5, with 8 nucleotides matching TRBD1. The CDR3 spells CASSATGGSNQPQHF. The CDR3 bases are TGTGCCAGCAGCGCAACAGGGGGGAGCAATCAGCCCCAGCATTTT.